Listed below are T cell receptor beta chains from one sample, sequenced in a study of PD-L1 blockade in urothelial cancer. TCRdb's table, derived via immunoSEQ multiplex PCR, lists solely in-frame clones and lacks some. The table lists tens of thousands of clones, around 88% of them singletons, with more than 3.5% in the top ten. Material: PBMCs, obtained around atezolizumab (anti-PD-L1) treatment. The receptors stem from a middle-aged man with urothelial cancer. CDR3s include the opening cysteine and the closing phenylalanine or tryptophan. Fields, in order: D gene, J gene, V gene, CDR3 DNA, CDR3 protein. The D gene is left open where the match is weak.

. TRBJ2-7 TRBV27 TGTGCCAGCAGCGGGGTCTCCTACGAGCAGTACTTC CASSGVSYEQYF
. TRBJ2-1 TRBV19 TGTGCCAGTACCAGTATAGGAGGGGTGACCTCCTACAATGAGCAGTTCTTC CASTSIGGVTSYNEQFF
TRBD2 TRBJ2-3 TRBV10-3 TGTGCCATCAGTTTAGCGGGGCACACAGATACGCAGTATTTT CAISLAGHTDTQYF
TRBD2 TRBJ2-4 TRBV28 TGTGCCAGCAGTTTTAAGTCGGGAGGGGACATTCAGTACTTC CASSFKSGGDIQYF
TRBD2 TRBJ2-1 TRBV12-5 TGTGCTAGTGGTTTTTCGACTAGCGGGCTTTACAATGAGCAGTTCTTC CASGFSTSGLYNEQFF
. TRBJ1-1 TRBV10-3 TGTGCCACCTTCCAACCCAGGGGCGTCTTTCCGAACACTGAAGCTTTCTTT CATFQPRGVFPNTEAFF
. TRBJ1-2 TRBV29-1 TGCAGCGTTGTGGGGGGGGGCTATGGCTACACCTTC CSVVGGGYGYTF
TRBD1 TRBJ1-5 TRBV28 TGTGCCAGCAGGAGCGGACAGGGAAGTCATCAGCCCCAGCATTTT CASRSGQGSHQPQHF
. TRBJ1-5 TRBV30 TGTGCCTGGAGTGGAGGGCAAGGACAGCCCCAGCATTTT CAWSGGQGQPQHF
. TRBJ1-1 TRBV19 TGTGCCAGTAGGTTCGACACTGAAGCTTTCTTT CASRFDTEAFF
TRBD1 TRBJ2-1 TRBV7-3 TGTGCCAGCAGCTTAAGCGACAGGGGGTCCTACAATGAGCAGTTCTTC CASSLSDRGSYNEQFF
. TRBJ1-6 TRBV27 TGTGCCAGCACTAATCAGGGCCCTTATAATTCACCCCTCCACTTT CASTNQGPYNSPLHF
. TRBJ2-7 TRBV5-6 TGTGCCAGCAGCTTTGGACAGTACGAGCAGTACTTC CASSFGQYEQYF
TRBD2 TRBJ2-3 TRBV7-6 TGTGCCAGCAGCTTAACTAGCGAGGGGACAGATACGCAGTATTTT CASSLTSEGTDTQYF
. TRBJ2-1 TRBV12-5 TGTGCTAGTGGTTTGGTACAAGGCGTCGGGTTGAGCTCCTACAATGAGCAGTTCTTC CASGLVQGVGLSSYNEQFF
. TRBJ2-1 TRBV9 TGTGCCAGCAGCGTGGCCTCGTGGGGGGGCCTTGATGAGCAGTTCTTC CASSVASWGGLDEQFF
. TRBJ1-1 TRBV9 TGTGCCAGCAGCGCCAACTCCCAGGGAGGCACTGAAGCTTTCTTT CASSANSQGGTEAFF
. TRBJ2-2 TRBV12-2 TGTGCAAGTCGCTTAGTGATTGGGACAGACTGCTCCTTTACGCCGAACACCGGGGAGCTGTTTTTT CASRLVIGTDCSFTPNTGELFF
. TRBJ1-4 TRBV14 TGTGCCAGCAGCCAAGAAAGGGGTTTTAATGAAAAACTGTTTTTT CASSQERGFNEKLFF
TRBD2 TRBJ2-1 TRBV27 TGTGCCAGCAGTTTATTCCCGGGGAGACTAGCGGGGGACAATGAGCAGTTCTTC CASSLFPGRLAGDNEQFF